These 17 T cell receptor beta chains were all obtained from the same sample, sequenced in a study of blood T cell repertoires in COVID-19. Assay: immunoSEQ multiplex PCR; the TCRdb copy retains only in-frame clones and omits some. Counted here are 100,000 to 150,000 clones, around 85% occurring once; the ten biggest clones make up around 3.2%. Sequencing was done on a sample of peripheral blood. These receptors originate from an elderly woman with COVID-19, enrolled during active disease.

The rearrangement links TRBV25-1 to TRBJ1-1, with TRBD1 matching 9 bases. The V gene's germline CDR1 is MGHDK and CDR2 SYGVNS. The V gene end was trimmed by 8 bases and the J gene end by 5 bases; junction bases not matched to a gene: 3. This CDR3 is 12 amino acids long. CDR3 protein: CASGTGLTEAFF. In DNA, the CDR3 is TGTGCCAGCGGGACAGGGCTAACTGAAGCTTTCTTT.

The chain carries TRBV19 and TRBJ1-2, with TRBD1 identical over 7 bases. The CDR3 contains 15 residues. Germline lookup yields CDR1 LNHDA and CDR2 SQIVND (reference sequence). V lost 4 bases and J lost 4; bases outside the gene matches: 9. The CDR3 protein is CASSRKTGAGYGYTF. The DNA of the CDR3 is TGTGCCAGTAGTAGGAAAACAGGGGCTGGCTATGGCTACACCTTC.

The V and J genes are TRBV19 and TRBJ2-2, with TRBD1 identical over 10 bases. Losses at the gene ends were 7 bases for V and 5 bases for J; bases not matched to a gene: 10. The CDR3 has 16 amino acids. From germline, CDR1 is LNHDA and CDR2 SQIVND (reference sequence). The CDR3 nucleotides read TGTGCCAGTACCCCTCCGAGACAGGGGGCGACCGGGGAGCTGTTTTTT. The encoded protein is CASTPPRQGATGELFF.

Written as DNA, the CDR3 is TGTGCCAGCAGCCAAGAGTTGGCGGGAGGGAAGTTCAATGAGCAGTTCTTC. Translating gives CASSQELAGGKFNEQFF. This chain uses TRBV3-1 (or the pseudogene TRBV3-2) with TRBJ2-1; 9 nucleotides agree with TRBD2. V was clipped by 0 bases and J by 6 bases; unmatched bases: 9. The germline V gene encodes CDR1 LGHDT and CDR2 YNNKEL (reference sequence). CDR3 length equals 17 residues.

The CDR3 loop is CASSLQMGGYEQYF. The CDR3 DNA sequence: TGTGCCAGCAGTCTACAAATGGGAGGGTACGAGCAGTACTTC. J is TRBJ2-7 and V is TRBV6-2 or TRBV6-3; TRBD2 matches 7 bases. The CDR3 spans 14 residues. Losses at the gene ends were 5 bases for V and 4 bases for J; bases not matched to a gene: 8. The V gene's germline CDR1 is MNHEY and CDR2 SVGEGT.

The chain joins TRBV10-3 to TRBJ2-3; D possibly corresponds to TRBD2 (5 bases). The germline CDR1 and CDR2 sequences are ENHRY and SYGVKD. The CDR3 sequence is 13 residues long. Deletions cut 7 bases from V and 5 bases from J, with 13 bases between. CDR3 residues: CAITGNREDTQYF. In nucleotides, the CDR3 is TGTGCCATCACCGGGAACCGGGAAGATACGCAGTATTTT.

This chain connects TRBV11-2 to TRBJ2-1; no clear D gene. The CDR3 runs 13 residues. The V gene's germline CDR1 is SGHAT and CDR2 FQNNGV. V was shortened by 2 bases and J by 6 bases, with 8 bases between the two germline ends. The CDR3 region is CASSLPGSNEQFF. The CDR3 DNA is TGTGCCAGCAGCTTACCCGGGTCCAATGAGCAGTTCTTC. Together with reference TRBV11-2 and TRBJ2-1, the CDR3 gives the full variable domain: EAGVAQSPRYKIIEKRQSVAFWCNPISGHATLYWYQQILGQGPKLLIQFQNNGVVDDSQLPKDRFSAERLKGVDSTLKIQPAKLEDSAVYLCASSLPGSNEQFFGPGTRLTVL.

The V call is TRBV19, the J call TRBJ1-2; 9 nucleotides agree with TRBD1. With 6 bases clipped from V and 6 bases from J, the junction kept 8 bases outside the gene matches. Germline V gives CDR1 LNHDA, CDR2 SQIVND (reference sequence). CDR3 size: 14 residues. The CDR3 is CASSATGTGHGYTF. In DNA, the CDR3 is TGTGCCAGTAGCGCCACCGGGACAGGGCATGGCTACACCTTC. Looking up the rest from reference TRBV19 and TRBJ1-2 gives the full variable domain: DGGITQSPKYLFRKEGQNVTLSCEQNLNHDAMYWYRQDPGQGLRLIYYSQIVNDFQKGDIAEGYSVSREKKESFPLTVTSAQKNPTAFYLCASSATGTGHGYTFGSGTRLTVV.

The chain recombines TRBV5-4 with TRBJ2-3; D perhaps matches TRBD2 (5 bases). Germline V gene sequence: CDR1 SGHNT, CDR2 YYREEE (reference sequence). The V gene lost 4 bases and the J gene lost 3 bases, with 21 bases spanning the gap. The CDR3 has 17 residues. The CDR3 protein is CASSLPGREGQTDTQYF. CDR3 bases: TGTGCCAGCAGCCTCCCCGGACGGGAAGGTCAGACAGATACGCAGTATTTT.

The chain combines TRBV6-5 with TRBJ1-1, with D possibly matching TRBD1 (5 bases). The germline gives CDR1 MNHEY, CDR2 SVGAGI. The V end lost 0 bases, the J end lost 11 bases, and 13 bases lay between the germline ends. This CDR3 comprises 13 residues. The CDR3 nucleotides read TGTGCCAGCAGTTACTCGAGAGAGGGGAGGGCTTTCTTT. Amino acid sequence: CASSYSREGRAFF.

V is TRBV29-1 and J is TRBJ2-5, with D perhaps TRBD2 (5 bases). This CDR3 comprises 13 residues. Germline V lookup: CDR1 SQVTM, CDR2 ANQGSEA. V was cut by 6 bases and J by 0 bases, with 11 bases left in between. CDR3 protein: CSVLDGNQETQYF. Here the CDR3 DNA reads TGCAGCGTCCTAGACGGGAACCAAGAGACCCAGTACTTC.

The chain links TRBV9 to TRBJ2-2, with a weak D call TRBD1 (5 bases). Trimming took off 4 bases at V and 4 bases at J, with 14 bases between the two ends. This CDR3 spans 15 amino acids. The germline V gene encodes CDR1 SGDLS and CDR2 YYNGEE. The CDR3 loop is CASSTTAGRTGELFF. The CDR3 DNA reads TGTGCCAGCAGCACAACTGCAGGGCGCACCGGGGAGCTGTTTTTT.

V and J are TRBV7-6 and TRBJ2-7; a possible D gene is TRBD2 (6 bases). The germline gives CDR1 SGHVS, CDR2 FNYEAQ. The CDR3 sequence is 17 residues long. Trimming removed 4 bases at V and 0 bases at J, with 19 bases between. The CDR3 coding sequence is TGTGCCAGCAGCTCGGTGGCGGGGTATGGTAGCTCCTACGAGCAGTACTTC. This gives the protein CASSSVAGYGSSYEQYF.

J is TRBJ1-2 and V is TRBV19, with TRBD1 identical over 12 bases. With 5 bases clipped from V and 4 bases from J, the junction kept 11 bases outside the gene matches. Germline V gene sequence: CDR1 LNHDA, CDR2 SQIVND (reference sequence). This CDR3 region has 17 residues. In DNA, the CDR3 is TGTGCCAGTAGTGCCCGGGACAGGGGGCCGTCTAGCTATGGCTACACCTTC. This codes for CASSARDRGPSSYGYTF. Drawing the rest from reference TRBV19 and TRBJ1-2, the complete variable domain is DGGITQSPKYLFRKEGQNVTLSCEQNLNHDAMYWYRQDPGQGLRLIYYSQIVNDFQKGDIAEGYSVSREKKESFPLTVTSAQKNPTAFYLCASSARDRGPSSYGYTFGSGTRLTVV.

This sequence joins TRBV5-1 and TRBJ2-5; 11 bases agree with TRBD2. V was clipped by 1 base and J by 5 bases; unmatched bases: 10. This CDR3 contains 17 residues. CDR1 is SGHRS and CDR2 is YFSETQ in the germline V gene. This CDR3 is CASSLFGTSGGGETQYF. The DNA of the CDR3 is TGCGCCAGCAGCTTGTTTGGGACTAGCGGCGGCGGGGAGACCCAGTACTTC.

The J gene is TRBJ2-7, the V gene TRBV6-5; TRBD2 aligns across 14 bases. Germline lookup yields CDR1 MNHEY and CDR2 SVGAGI. The CDR3 totals 16 residues. With V trimmed by 4 bases and J by 2 bases, 4 bases remained unmatched. The CDR3 spells CASSFTGLAGAYEQYF. The CDR3, as DNA: TGTGCCAGCAGTTTTACGGGACTAGCGGGAGCCTACGAGCAGTACTTC.

The chain uses TRBV4-3 and TRBJ1-4, with no clear D. Germline lookup yields CDR1 LGHNA and CDR2 YSLEER. V was clipped by 0 bases and J by 7 bases, with 12 bases between them. This CDR3 has 15 amino acids. As DNA, the CDR3 is TGCGCCAGCAGCCAAGATCGGGGAAGAGGTGAAAAACTGTTTTTT. Translating gives CASSQDRGRGEKLFF.